The source of this TCR beta chain is a study of Graves' ophthalmopathy and Graves' hyperthyroidism. As the template, RNA transcripts were used to amplify TCR beta CDR3 regions. The workflow started with a first-round RT-PCR run with HTBI primers and then moved on to a second-round multiplex PCR. TCRdb reanalysed the multiplex PCR reads using MiXCR and keeps one entry per CDR3 protein. Of a few hundred thousand distinct CDR3 sequences listed, just over 15% are singletons. The CDR3 spans 18 residues. Germline CDR1 MDHEN, CDR2 SYDVKM. With 3 bases clipped from V and 2 bases from J, the junction kept 16 bases outside the gene matches.

The chain combines TRBV28 with TRBJ2-7, with TRBD1 identical over 7 bases. Sequenced input: peripheral blood. This sequence originates from a woman aged 18-29 years with stable Graves' hyperthyroidism. CDR3 in amino acids: CASSFSYSDRTRPYEQYF. Here the CDR3 DNA reads TGTGCCAGCAGTTTTTCGTATTCGGACAGGACAAGACCCTACGAGCAGTACTTC.